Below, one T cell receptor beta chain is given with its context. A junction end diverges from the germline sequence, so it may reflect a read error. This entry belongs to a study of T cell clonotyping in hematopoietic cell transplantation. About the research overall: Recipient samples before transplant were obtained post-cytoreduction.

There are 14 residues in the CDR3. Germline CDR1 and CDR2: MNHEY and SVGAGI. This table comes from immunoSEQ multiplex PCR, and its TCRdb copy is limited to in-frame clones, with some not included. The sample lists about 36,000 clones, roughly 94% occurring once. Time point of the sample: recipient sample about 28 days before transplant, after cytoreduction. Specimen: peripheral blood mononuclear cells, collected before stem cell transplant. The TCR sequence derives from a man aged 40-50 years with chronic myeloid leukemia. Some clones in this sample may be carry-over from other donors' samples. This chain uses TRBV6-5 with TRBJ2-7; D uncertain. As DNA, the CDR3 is TGTGCCAGCCGTTATGACCTGAGCTCCTACGAGCAGTACTTC. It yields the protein CASRYDLSSYEQYF.